What follows are 9 T cell receptor beta chains derived from one specimen sequenced in a study of cytomegalovirus exposure and HLA in healthy donors. Amplification used 60 Vbeta primers and 13 Jbeta primers. The protocol was immunoSEQ multiplex PCR, while the TCRdb copy is restricted to in-frame clones and leaves out a portion. Seen here are 200,000 to 250,000 clones, roughly 80% observed once, and the top ten hold 5% to 6%. The material sequenced was PBMCs. Receptors were obtained from a woman aged 40 to 49 in good health and CMV-seropositive.

This chain connects TRBV7-8 to TRBJ2-7, with TRBD2 matching 7 bases. TRBJ2-1 matches the DNA end more closely, so the J call is doubtful. Germline V gene data show CDR1 as SGHVS and CDR2 as FQNEAQ. The CDR3 is 17 amino acids. The CDR3 nucleotides are TGTGCCAGCAGCTTAGCCCTCGGACTAGTACCATCTGGCGAGCAGTTCTTC. The encoded protein is CASSLALGLVPSGEQFF.

V usage is TRBV5-1 and J usage is TRBJ2-7, with 13 bases matching TRBD2. This CDR3 is built from 18 residues. Looked up from germline, CDR1 is SGHRS and CDR2 is YFSETQ. Trimming removed 1 base from V and 1 base from J; junction bases left unmatched: 8. The CDR3 region has the DNA TGCGCCAGCAGCTTGCGTCCCGGGACTAGCGGGGCTTCCTACGAGCAGTACTTC. Its translation: CASSLRPGTSGASYEQYF.

The chain joins TRBV6-4 to TRBJ1-2; possibly TRBD1 for D (6 bases). The CDR3 has 16 amino acids. Per germline, CDR1 MRHNA and CDR2 SNTAGT. V gave up 1 base and J gave up 6 bases, with 18 bases separating them. CDR3 sequence: CASSDYPGVGRDGYTF. CDR3 DNA: TGTGCCAGCAGTGACTATCCAGGGGTCGGTAGGGATGGCTACACCTTC.

Comments on this clone: One end of the junction varies from germline; a read error may be responsible. The chain links TRBV7-7 to TRBJ2-3, with 12 bases aligning to TRBD2. Per the germline V gene, CDR1 is SSHAT and CDR2 is FNYEAQ (reference sequence). This CDR3 is built from 16 residues. CDR3 nucleotides: TGTGCTAGCAGCTTCACTAGCGGGAGGCCCACAGATACGCAGTATTTT. Its translation: CASSFTSGRPTDTQYF.

The chain couples TRBV4-3 to TRBJ1-2; 9 bases are a match to TRBD1. Germline CDR1 LGHNA, CDR2 YSLEER. The V and J ends lost 1 base and 4 bases, in that order; junction bases with no gene match: 4. The CDR3 has 15 amino acids. The CDR3 DNA follows: TGCGCCAGCAGCCAAGGGACAGGGGACCTCTATGGCTACACCTTC. Translated: CASSQGTGDLYGYTF.

This chain links TRBV5-4 with TRBJ2-1; 13 nucleotides match TRBD2. Trimming cost V 5 bases and J 9 bases; bases outside gene matches: 8. This CDR3 is 15 amino acids long. Per germline, CDR1 SGHNT and CDR2 YYREEE (reference sequence). This CDR3 reads CASRAGTSGTVEQFF. The CDR3 DNA sequence: TGTGCCAGCAGGGCCGGGACTAGCGGGACAGTTGAGCAGTTCTTC.

This clone was detected once. The V gene is TRBV7-2, the J gene TRBJ2-2; 9 nucleotides agree with TRBD2. There are 15 residues in the CDR3. V was clipped by 4 bases and J by 6 bases; unmatched bases: 6. Looked up from germline, CDR1 is SGHTA and CDR2 is FQGNSA. DNA of the CDR3: TGTGCCAGCAGCTCTATGGGGACTAGCTCCGGGGAGCTGTTTTTT. As protein: CASSSMGTSSGELFF.

The chain couples TRBV6-5 to TRBJ2-7; D gene ambiguous. Germline V gene lookup returns CDR1 MNHEY and CDR2 SVGAGI. The V gene lost 3 bases and the J gene lost 7 bases, with 16 bases spanning the gap. CDR3 size: 14 residues. CDR3 amino acids: CASSYFRSYVEQYF. CDR3 DNA: TGTGCCAGCAGTTATTTCCGGTCCTACGTTGAGCAGTACTTC.

The chain employs TRBV7-9 and TRBJ1-2; tentatively, D is TRBD1 (6 bases). V lost 7 bases and J lost 4, with 31 bases in between. CDR1 is SEHNR and CDR2 is FQNEAQ in the germline V gene (reference sequence). The CDR3 loop spans 19 amino acids. The CDR3 DNA sequence: TGTGCCAGCACCCTCTCCAATGACAGGACCGGCTGGAGGATCTATGGCTACACCTTC. This translates into CASTLSNDRTGWRIYGYTF.